Listed below are T cell receptor beta chains from one sample, sequenced in a study of human T cells and chemical hapten exposure. From the RACE reads, TCRdb called clonotypes with MiXCR, one entry per CDR3 protein. The data hold around 120,000 distinct CDR3 sequences, with about 13% observed a single time. The sample in question was whole blood, obtained in connection with sensitization to the hapten diphenylcyclopropenone (DPC). All receptors come from a young woman with alopecia areata. Some clones in this sample may be carry-over from other donors' samples. Both conserved end residues are part of each CDR3. The order of the fields is J gene, D gene, clone size, V gene, CDR3 protein, CDR3 DNA. The D gene is left open where the match is weak. Not all rows give a size; the values are once, few, many and, for expanded clones, a class.

TRBJ1-2 | NA | few | TRBV20-1 | CSARVDNYGYTF | TGCAGTGCTAGAGTTGATAACTATGGCTACACCTTC
TRBJ2-1 | NA | few | TRBV7-6 | CASSPRVDGGWLNEQFF | TGTGCCAGCAGCCCCAGGGTTGATGGTGGGTGGTTAAATGAGCAGTTCTTC
TRBJ1-1 | NA | NA | TRBV20-1 | CSARVLGTEAFF | TGCAGTGCTAGAGTTTTGGGGACTGAAGCTTTCTTT
TRBJ2-5 | TRBD1 | few | TRBV20-1 | CSARDLTGQTQYF | TGCAGTGCTAGAGATTTGACAGGGCAGACCCAGTACTTC
TRBJ2-5 | TRBD1 | few | TRBV12-3/TRBV12-4 | CASGSGGFPFRGQETQYF | TGTGCCAGCGGATCAGGGGGATTCCCCTTCCGTGGCCAAGAGACCCAGTACTTC
TRBJ2-7 | TRBD2 | NA | TRBV3-1 | CASSQEGAGYEQYF | TGTGCCAGCAGCCAAGAAGGAGCGGGATACGAGCAGTACTTC
TRBJ2-3 | NA | NA | TRBV5-1 | CASSPGILGQDTQYF | TGCGCCAGCAGCCCGGGAATTTTAGGGCAAGATACGCAGTATTTT
TRBJ1-2 | TRBD1 | NA | TRBV15 | CATSRKGQTNYGYTF | TGTGCCACCAGCAGGAAGGGACAGACAAACTATGGCTACACCTTC
TRBJ2-3 | TRBD1 | NA | TRBV18 | CASSPPGTGEADTQYF | TGTGCCAGCTCACCACCGGGGACAGGGGAGGCAGATACGCAGTATTTT
TRBJ1-5 | TRBD1 | few | TRBV6-1 | CASQGQTNQPQHF | TGTGCCAGCCAGGGACAGACAAATCAGCCCCAGCATTTT
TRBJ2-3 | NA | NA | TRBV6-1 | CASSELAGSTDTQYF | TGTGCCAGCAGTGAACTCGCGGGGAGCACAGATACGCAGTATTTT
TRBJ1-6 | NA | few | TRBV4-2 | CASSQDPGLYFPLHF | TGTGCCAGCAGCCAAGACCCGGGACTCTACTTTCCCCTCCACTTT
TRBJ2-5 | NA | few | TRBV5-4 | CASSSPSDQETQYF | TGTGCCAGCAGTTCCCCTAGTGACCAAGAGACCCAGTACTTC
TRBJ2-5 | TRBD2 | many | TRBV6-6 | CASSWGGGGSQETQYF | TGTGCCAGCAGTTGGGGTGGCGGGGGGAGCCAAGAGACCCAGTACTTC
TRBJ2-1 | NA | few | TRBV20-1 | CSAREGGAWNEQFF | TGCAGTGCTAGAGAGGGGGGCGCATGGAATGAGCAGTTCTTC
TRBJ2-3 | NA | few | TRBV3-1 | CASSAMSRPTDTQYF | TGTGCCAGCAGCGCTATGTCAAGGCCCACAGATACGCAGTATTTT
TRBJ1-1 | NA | many | TRBV6-1 | CASSGQSEAFF | TGTGCCAGCAGTGGACAGTCTGAAGCTTTCTTT
TRBJ2-5 | NA | few | TRBV7-2 | CASSSTPGLLQETQYF | TGTGCCAGCAGCTCCACCCCTGGACTGCTTCAAGAGACCCAGTACTTC
TRBJ2-1 | NA | few | TRBV7-9 | CASSFPGNEQFF | TGTGCCAGCAGCTTCCCAGGCAATGAGCAGTTCTTC
TRBJ2-5 | NA | few | TRBV6-1 | CASSRLLNQETQYF | TGTGCCAGCAGCCGACTACTAAACCAAGAGACCCAGTACTTC
TRBJ1-2 | NA | NA | TRBV2 | CASSGQSGYGYTF | TGTGCCAGCAGTGGACAGTCGGGCTATGGCTACACCTTC
TRBJ1-1 | TRBD1 | many | TRBV7-6 | CASSSRQGWDTEAFF | TGTGCCAGCAGCTCAAGACAGGGTTGGGACACTGAAGCTTTCTTT
TRBJ2-3 | NA | few | TRBV6-2/TRBV6-3 | CASSRGQLRGTDTQYF | TGTGCCAGCAGTCGTGGACAGCTAAGGGGCACAGATACGCAGTATTTT
TRBJ2-2 | TRBD1 | few | TRBV5-4 | CASSLQGANTGELFF | TGTGCCAGCAGTTTGCAGGGGGCGAACACCGGGGAGCTGTTTTTT
TRBJ1-1 | NA | NA | TRBV6-2/TRBV6-3 | CASSYGFEAFF | TGTGCCAGCAGTTACGGGTTTGAAGCTTTCTTT
TRBJ1-5 | NA | many | TRBV5-4 | CASSLIQGKGDQPQHF | TGTGCCAGCAGCTTAATTCAGGGTAAGGGAGATCAGCCCCAGCATTTT
TRBJ2-3 | TRBD2 | NA | TRBV5-1 | CASSLEASGGTQYF | TGCGCCAGCAGCTTGGAGGCTAGCGGGGGTACGCAGTATTTT
TRBJ2-1 | TRBD1 | NA | TRBV11-2 | CASSLLQGVPYNEQFF | TGTGCCAGCAGCTTACTACAGGGGGTGCCCTACAATGAGCAGTTCTTC
TRBJ2-7 | NA | NA | TRBV7-9 | CASSLAPGVGSYEQYF | TGTGCCAGCAGCTTAGCCCCAGGGGTAGGGTCCTACGAGCAGTACTTC